This is a list of T cell receptor beta chains from one sample in a study of T-cell memory formation after mild COVID-19. Using its own MiXCR run on the 5' RACE reads, TCRdb lists one record per CDR3 protein. Of hundreds of thousands of distinct CDR3 sequences in the sample, more than 20% are singletons; the top ten hold about an eighth. The sequenced sample consisted of PBMCs or a T cell subset sorted from them (not recorded which). The receptors come from an adult woman who had mild COVID-19 (a few samples of this study predate the infection). Cell type and time point are not known. Both conserved end residues are part of each CDR3.

V gene	J gene	CDR3 protein
TRBV15	TRBJ2-7	CATSRDVGAEEQYF
TRBV7-9	TRBJ2-2	CASSLSGLAGAAGELFF
TRBV5-5	TRBJ1-2	CASRQTGDDYGYTF
TRBV7-2	TRBJ1-6	CASSLKTGGAPFSPLHF
TRBV12-3/TRBV12-4	TRBJ2-1	CASNARSRAAIYNEQFF
TRBV29-1	TRBJ1-2	CSVEQPALGGYTF
TRBV20-1	TRBJ2-3	CSARGTGKRDTQYF
TRBV7-6	TRBJ1-5	CASSPSREPRQPQHF
TRBV18	TRBJ1-1	CASSPTGGPNTEAFF
TRBV7-8	TRBJ1-2	CASSPGQGIGTSGYTF
TRBV25-1	TRBJ1-6	CASTTGDSGNSPLHF
TRBV7-9	TRBJ2-5	CASSRERALQETQYF
TRBV30	TRBJ2-5	CAWAPPRGQETQYF
TRBV21-1	TRBJ2-6	CASPITGANVLTF
TRBV5-1	TRBJ2-2	CASSLEGRDTGELFF
TRBV21-1	TRBJ1-5	CASSTRTKGLSNQPQHF